Shown below are 7 T cell receptor beta chains from a single sample sequenced in a study of T-cell reconstitution after alpha-beta-depleted transplantation in children. For TCRbeta, the library was prepared with unique molecular identifiers. In TCRdb, the PCR reads were re-called with MiXCR into one record per CDR3 protein. The sample carries fewer than 700,000 distinct CDR3 sequences, approximately 12% recorded once. Sequencing was performed on PBMCs, mostly from graft donor cells, taken 360 days after TCRalphabeta/CD19-depleted stem cell transplant. Receptors were obtained from a male patient between 5 and 17 years old who had a stem cell transplant for acute myeloid leukemia, so the T cells may come from the graft donor.

The chain links TRBV12-3 or TRBV12-4 to TRBJ2-1; D gene unclear. Trimming left V 5 bases short and J 6 bases short, with 14 bases between. There are 14 residues in the CDR3. CDR3 in amino acids: CASSPSWMVNEQFF. For the CDR3, the DNA is TGTGCCAGCAGTCCTTCTTGGATGGTCAATGAGCAGTTCTTC.

This clonotype was counted ten times or more. The V call is TRBV28, the J call TRBJ2-1, with D tentatively TRBD2 (5 bases). The length of the CDR3 is 13 residues. CDR1 and CDR2 (germline): MDHEN, SYDVKM. V lost 11 bases and J lost 1, with 12 bases in between. The CDR3 sequence: CALGRTSYNEQFF. The CDR3 nucleotides read TGTGCCCTCGGCAGGACTTCCTACAATGAGCAGTTCTTC.

In this sample, this clonotype turned up once. The V and J genes are TRBV11-1 and TRBJ2-7, with D perhaps matching TRBD1 (6 bases). V was pared by 0 bases and J by 2 bases, with 14 bases between. Germline lookup yields CDR1 SGHAT and CDR2 FQDESV (reference sequence). The CDR3 has 16 amino acids. CDR3 region: CASSLARRTATYEQYF. Here the CDR3 DNA reads TGTGCCAGCAGCTTAGCGAGGAGGACAGCCACCTACGAGCAGTACTTC.

A few counts support this clonotype. CDR3 residues: CASTTSLSFEDEQFF. Here the CDR3 DNA reads TGTGCCAGCACGACTAGCTTAAGTTTTGAGGATGAGCAGTTCTTC. The chain employs TRBV2 and TRBJ2-1; TRBD2 matches at 7 bases. The length of the CDR3 is 15 residues. The germline V gene encodes CDR1 SNHLY and CDR2 FYNNEI. V dropped 7 bases and J dropped 8; count of bases not matched to a gene: 14. Based on the CDR3 plus reference TRBV2 and TRBJ2-1, the full variable domain is EPEVTQTPSHQVTQMGQEVILRCVPISNHLYFYWYRQILGQKVEFLVSFYNNEISEKSEIFDDQFSVERPDGSNFTLKIRSTKLEDSAMYFCASTTSLSFEDEQFFGPGTRLTVL.

The rearrangement links TRBV6-2 or TRBV6-3 to TRBJ2-1; D gene ambiguous. This CDR3 is built from 12 residues. The germline V and J ends were trimmed by 6 bases and 8 bases, with 11 bases remaining between them. Looked up from germline, CDR1 is MNHEY and CDR2 is SVGEGT. In DNA, the CDR3 is TGTGCCAGCAGAAGAGGAATCTATGAGCAGTTCTTC. It specifies CASRRGIYEQFF.

The gene calls are TRBV24-1 and TRBJ2-3; TRBD1 agrees at 7 bases. This CDR3 has 21 residues. Trimming removed 5 bases from V and 5 bases from J; junction bases left unmatched: 27. CDR1 KGHDR and CDR2 SFDVKD come from the germline V gene. The CDR3 nucleotides are TGTGCCACCAGTGCAAGCCGGCCCCCCGGGACAGCAACTGTAGGACTAGATACGCAGTATTTT. Translating it yields CATSASRPPGTATVGLDTQYF.

CDR3 coding DNA: TGTGCCAGCAGCCAAGATAGGACATGGGGGACAATACGCGGGAAGACCCAGTACTTC. It codes for CASSQDRTWGTIRGKTQYF. V and J are TRBV4-2 and TRBJ2-5; D assignment may be TRBD1 or TRBD2 (6 bases each). Germline CDR1 reads LGHNA; CDR2 reads YNFKEQ. V was trimmed by 0 bases and J by 6 bases, leaving 26 bases between them. The CDR3 is 19 amino acids.